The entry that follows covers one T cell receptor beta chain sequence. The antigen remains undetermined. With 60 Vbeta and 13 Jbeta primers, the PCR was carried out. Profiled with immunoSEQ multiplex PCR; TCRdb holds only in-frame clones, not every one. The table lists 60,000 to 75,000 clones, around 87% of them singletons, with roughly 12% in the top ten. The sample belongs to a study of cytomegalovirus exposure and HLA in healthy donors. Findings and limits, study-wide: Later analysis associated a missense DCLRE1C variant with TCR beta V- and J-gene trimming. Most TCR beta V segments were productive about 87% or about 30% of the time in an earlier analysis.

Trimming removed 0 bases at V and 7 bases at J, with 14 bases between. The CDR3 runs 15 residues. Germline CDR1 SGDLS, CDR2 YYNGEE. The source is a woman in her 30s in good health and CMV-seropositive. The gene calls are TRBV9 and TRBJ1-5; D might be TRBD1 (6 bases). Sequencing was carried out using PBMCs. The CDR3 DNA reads TGTGCCAGCAGCGTAGACCCAGGGGAAGGGCAGCCCCAGCATTTT. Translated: CASSVDPGEGQPQHF.